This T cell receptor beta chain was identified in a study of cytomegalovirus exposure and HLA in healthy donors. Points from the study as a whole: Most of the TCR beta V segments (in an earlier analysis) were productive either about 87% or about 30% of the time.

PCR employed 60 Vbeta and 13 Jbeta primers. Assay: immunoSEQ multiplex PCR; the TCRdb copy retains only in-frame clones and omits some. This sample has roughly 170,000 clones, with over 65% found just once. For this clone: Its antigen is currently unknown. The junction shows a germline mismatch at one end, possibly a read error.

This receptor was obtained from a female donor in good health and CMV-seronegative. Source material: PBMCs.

CDR3 sequence: CASSQEWRTGDSGANGLTF. The CDR3 DNA is TGTGCCAGCAGCCAAGAATGGAGGACAGGAGATTCTGGGGCCAACGGCCTGACTTTC. The genes are TRBV4-2 and TRBJ2-6; 7 bases are a match to TRBD1. This CDR3 has 19 residues. Germline values: CDR1 LGHNA, CDR2 YNFKEQ.